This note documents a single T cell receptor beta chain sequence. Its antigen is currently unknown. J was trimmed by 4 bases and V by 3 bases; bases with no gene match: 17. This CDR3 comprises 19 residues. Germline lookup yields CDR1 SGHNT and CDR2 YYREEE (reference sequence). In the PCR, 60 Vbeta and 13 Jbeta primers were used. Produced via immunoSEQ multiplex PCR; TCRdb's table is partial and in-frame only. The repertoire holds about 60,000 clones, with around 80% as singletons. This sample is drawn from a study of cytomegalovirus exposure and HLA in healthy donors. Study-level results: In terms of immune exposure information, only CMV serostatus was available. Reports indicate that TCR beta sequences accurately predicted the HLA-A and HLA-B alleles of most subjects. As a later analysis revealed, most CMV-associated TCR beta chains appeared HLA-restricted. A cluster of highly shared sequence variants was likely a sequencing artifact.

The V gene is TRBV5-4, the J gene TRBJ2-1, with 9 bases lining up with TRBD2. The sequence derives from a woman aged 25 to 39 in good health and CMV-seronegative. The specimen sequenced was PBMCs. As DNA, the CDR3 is TGTGCCAGCAGCTCGTGGGTCCTAGCGGGAATGGGGCCTTACAATGAGCAGTTCTTC. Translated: CASSSWVLAGMGPYNEQFF.